This T cell receptor (beta chain) was sequenced in a study of OX40 agonist ivuxolimab in advanced cancers. Study details: The mean age was around 56 years, ranging from about 23 to 79, with over 70% of participants male. Regarding the study as a whole: The authors also found low normalized T-cell clonal expansion in some nonresponders.

Method: immunoSEQ multiplex PCR; TCRdb's copy keeps in-frame clones and lacks some. The table has some 80,000 clones, 70% to 90% seen once. The CDR3 runs to 19 residues. Germline V gives CDR1 LNHNV, CDR2 YYDKDF (reference sequence). Trimming shortened V by 0 bases and J by 5 bases, and 25 bases separated the two germline ends. A single count supports this clone. Its matching antigen is unknown. The source material was CD4+ or CD8+ T cells sorted from blood, sampled in a trial of the OX40 agonist ivuxolimab. The gene calls are TRBV15 and TRBJ1-2; perhaps TRBD1 as D (5 bases). The receptor comes from an adult with an advanced solid tumor such as melanoma, head and neck, liver or kidney cancer. This CDR3 is CATSRDRLSGARGIYGYTF. Here the CDR3 DNA reads TGTGCCACCAGCAGAGATCGGTTGAGCGGGGCCAGAGGGATATATGGCTACACCTTC.